Included here is one T cell receptor (beta chain) sequence, with context. Original data processing: For nucleated cells, counts were estimated from reference gene primer amplification. TCRdb's copy holds only in-frame clones and misses some; the assay was immunoSEQ multiplex PCR. For V, J and clone size, that table is used; D and trimming come from the DNA. The sample lists 95,000 or so clones, approximately 84% occurring once. V gave up 9 bases and J gave up 0 bases; unmatched junction bases: 12. The CDR3 contains 16 residues. CDR1 is LNHDA and CDR2 is SQIVND in the germline V gene (reference sequence). The data originate from a study of blood T cell repertoires in COVID-19. About the study: PBMCs, B-cell-depleted T cells, or T cells provided the cDNA or gDNA that made up the material.

J is TRBJ1-1 and V is TRBV19; 8 nucleotides line up with TRBD1. The TCR was taken from a human donor in a cohort sampled during active COVID-19. The sequenced sample was peripheral blood. DNA for the CDR3: TGTGCCAGCAGACCCCAGGGGGCTAGTATGAACACTGAAGCTTTCTTT. Protein product: CASRPQGASMNTEAFF.